This TCR beta chain was sequenced in a study of Graves' ophthalmopathy and Graves' hyperthyroidism. The CDR3 is 17 residues long. V was trimmed by 4 bases and J by 1 base, leaving 16 bases between them. In germline, CDR1 is MRHNA, CDR2 SNTAGT. General observations from the study: Sensitivity of 60% to 71% and specificity of nearly 75% were achieved by the model that predicted ophthalmopathy progression.

PBMCs were isolated by Ficoll-Paque density gradient centrifugation, using approximately 11 ml of fresh peripheral blood as the starting material. The sample holds many counts of this clonotype. As yet, its antigen is unknown. Amplified material comprised TCR beta CDR3 regions derived from RNA transcripts. First-round RT-PCR used HTBI primers; second-round multiplex PCR followed. TCRdb recomputed calls from the multiplex PCR reads with MiXCR, one row per CDR3 protein. Of 620,000 or so distinct CDR3 sequences listed, around a fifth are singletons. This clonotype originated in a woman aged 18-30 years with stable Graves' hyperthyroidism. Some clones in this sample may be carry-over from other donors' samples. The chain has TRBV6-4 and TRBJ2-2; the D is unclear. Sequenced: peripheral blood. This chain's CDR3 is CASSGIDGRENTGELFF. The CDR3 DNA reads as TGTGCCAGCAGTGGAATCGATGGTCGAGAGAACACCGGGGAGCTGTTTTTT.